These 5 T cell receptor beta chains were all obtained from the same sample, sequenced in a study of T cells expressing NK-cell markers. With the 5' RACE reads reprocessed, TCRdb shows one record per CDR3 protein and no DNA. Found here are some 300,000 distinct CDR3 sequences; the top ten clones hold about 0.4%. Specimen: blood T cells: a sorted CD56 or NKG2C T cell subset, CD4+ or CD8+ T cells, or bulk PBMC T cells (not recorded which). These receptors came from a man younger than 35 in good health.

This sequence joins TRBV20-1 and TRBJ1-3. The germline gives CDR1 DFQATT, CDR2 SNEGSKA (reference sequence). CDR3 length: 15 residues. The CDR3: CSAITQRGGGNTIYF.

This sequence joins TRBV6-1 and TRBJ2-1; the TCRdb call, TRBD2, lacks DNA for checking. The germline gives CDR1 MNHNS, CDR2 SASEGT. The CDR3 runs 14 residues. The CDR3: CATAGLIQGSEQFF.

This chain connects TRBV18 to TRBJ2-5; the TRBD2 assignment by TCRdb is unverifiable without DNA. CDR1 and CDR2 from the germline V gene are KGHSH and LQKENI. CDR3 length: 15 amino acids. The CDR3 region is CASSPRAGVIETQYF. Based on the CDR3 plus reference TRBV18 and TRBJ2-5, the full variable domain is NAGVMQNPRHLVRRRGQEARLRCSPMKGHSHVYWYRQLPEEGLKFMVYLQKENIIDESGMPKERFSAEFPKEGPSILRIQQVVRGDSAAYFCASSPRAGVIETQYFGPGTRLLVL.

This chain connects TRBV20-1 to TRBJ2-1; TCRdb gives TRBD1 as the D gene, but with no DNA this cannot be confirmed. Germline V gene lookup returns CDR1 DFQATT and CDR2 SNEGSKA (reference sequence). The CDR3 contains 16 residues. CDR3 protein: CSARDLGQGSYNEQFF.

This rearrangement joins TRBV19 to TRBJ2-7. CDR1 and CDR2 from the germline V gene are LNHDA and SQIVND (reference sequence). The CDR3 has 17 amino acids. The CDR3 protein is CANSFSSGETYSYEQYF.